Listed here are 32 T cell receptor beta chains from one sample, sequenced in a study of T cells in Graves' hyperthyroidism and ophthalmopathy (dated by TCRdb to the late 2010s). The library was generated by multiplex PCR. Sequencing was performed on an Illumina HiSeq 2000. The TCR beta CDR3 regions were amplified from the RNA transcripts. The TCR CDR3 was subjected to a first round of RT-PCR using the HTBI primer set and the Qiagen OneStep RT-PCR kit. TCRdb reprocessing: public reads trimmed at Q25 with fastp, clones called with MiXCR, in-frame beta chains kept. When rows share a CDR3 protein, they turn into one entry using the most common DNA and genes. The sample includes a few hundred thousand distinct CDR3 sequences, with 18% observed a single time. Of the sample, less than 45% falls within the top ten clones. Sequences were obtained from blood. Receptors originate from a man younger than 35 with Graves' ophthalmopathy.

The chain links TRBV6-1 to TRBJ2-7; 9 bases match TRBD2. CDR3 length equals 16 residues. Germline lookup yields CDR1 MNHNS and CDR2 SASEGT. Trimming at V came to 7 bases and at J to 1 base, leaving 11 bases not matched to a gene. The CDR3 loop reads CASKRGGGGVSYEQYF. The DNA of the CDR3 is TGTGCCAGCAAGAGGGGTGGCGGGGGGGTTTCCTACGAGCAGTACTTC.

The sample holds many counts of this clonotype. The V gene is TRBV28, the J gene TRBJ1-6; tentatively, D is TRBD1 (6 bases). The V end lost 5 bases, the J end lost 2 bases, and 10 bases lay between the germline ends. Germline CDR1 MDHEN, CDR2 SYDVKM. The CDR3 length is 15 residues. CDR3 protein: CASSRGGPYNSPLHF. The CDR3 nucleotides read TGTGCCAGCAGTCGGGGGGGGCCCTATAATTCACCCCTCCACTTT.

Ten or more counts support this clonotype. V and J are TRBV5-5 and TRBJ2-1; maybe TRBD2 (6 bases). V lost 3 bases, J lost 8 bases, and 12 bases lay in between. Germline CDR1 is SGHKS and CDR2 is YYEKEE (reference sequence). The CDR3 is 13 residues long. The DNA of the CDR3 is TGTGCCAGCAGCTCCCTTAGGAGGGATGAGCAGTTCTTC. It yields the protein CASSSLRRDEQFF.

This clonotype was detected a few times. The V call is TRBV9, the J call TRBJ1-5; D is undetermined. Between the trimmed V and J ends, which lost 3 bases and 2 bases, there was a span of 9 bases. CDR3 length: 14 residues. Germline CDR1 SGDLS, CDR2 YYNGEE. CDR3 DNA sequence: TGTGCCAGCAGCGCAGACACGGGCAATCAGCCCCAGCATTTT. Encoded protein: CASSADTGNQPQHF.

In this sample, this clonotype turned up many times. V and J are TRBV6-1 and TRBJ1-1, with D possibly TRBD1 on 5 matching bases. This CDR3 spans 14 amino acids. Trimming removed 4 bases from V and 4 bases from J, with 13 bases in between. Germline assignment: CDR1 MNHNS and CDR2 SASEGT. In nucleotides, the CDR3 is TGTGCCAGCAGTGGAATGGGGGGTTCCACTGAAGCTTTCTTT. Translating gives CASSGMGGSTEAFF.

This clonotype was observed many times. This chain uses TRBV27 with TRBJ2-5; the D call may be TRBD1 or TRBD2 (6 bases each). Germline assignment: CDR1 MNHEY and CDR2 SMNVEV (reference sequence). Trimming shortened V by 5 bases and J by 5 bases, and 15 bases separated the two germline ends. There are 14 residues in the CDR3. The CDR3 nucleotides read TGTGCCAGCAGTATCGGGGGCAGGAGGGAGACCCAGTACTTC. It codes for CASSIGGRRETQYF.

In this sample, this clonotype turned up many times. The chain is built from TRBV24-1 and TRBJ2-1, with 8 bases fitting TRBD2. The CDR3 is made up of 18 amino acids. The ends lost 0 bases at V and 2 bases at J; junction bases unmatched: 8. CDR1 is KGHDR, CDR2 SFDVKD, per germline. CDR3 DNA: TGTGCCACCAGTGATTTGGGAGGCGGGGGGCGAACCTACAATGAGCAGTTCTTC. Translated: CATSDLGGGGRTYNEQFF.

There are a few counts of this clonotype. J is TRBJ2-5 and V is TRBV5-1; tentatively, D is TRBD1 (6 bases). The CDR3 runs to 15 residues. Germline V gene data show CDR1 as SGHRS and CDR2 as YFSETQ. Trimming left V 4 bases short and J 1 base short, with 14 bases between. CDR3 bases: TGCGCCAGCAGCCCTCGGGACACCTCCCAAGAGACCCAGTACTTC. It encodes CASSPRDTSQETQYF.

This clonotype was observed a few times. The chain carries TRBV27 and TRBJ2-2; 9 positions match TRBD1. CDR3 length: 18 residues. With V trimmed by 3 bases and J by 4 bases, 12 bases remained unmatched. Germline assignment: CDR1 MNHEY and CDR2 SMNVEV (reference sequence). CDR3 in DNA: TGTGCCAGCAGTTTCTCCCCGGGACAGGGTGGTGGCACCGGGGAGCTGTTTTTT. It codes for CASSFSPGQGGGTGELFF.

This chain uses TRBV12-5 with TRBJ1-1; D gene ambiguous. The germline V gene has CDR1 LGHNT and CDR2 FRNRAP. V lost 2 bases to trimming and J lost 2 bases, with 6 bases between them. The CDR3 is 13 residues long. CDR3 bases: TGTGCTAGTGGTTTGTCACATAACACTGAAGCTTTCTTT. This translates into CASGLSHNTEAFF. Filled out from reference TRBV12-5 and TRBJ1-1, the complete variable domain reads DARVTQTPRHKVTEMGQEVTMRCQPILGHNTVFWYRQTMMQGLELLAYFRNRAPLDDSGMPKDRFSAEMPDATLATLKIQPSEPRDSAVYFCASGLSHNTEAFFGQGTRLTVV.

This clonotype was counted many times. This chain connects TRBV18 to TRBJ2-7; no clear D gene. The CDR3 runs 13 residues. The germline V and J ends were trimmed by 3 bases and 2 bases, with 8 bases remaining between them. CDR1 and CDR2 from the germline V gene are KGHSH and LQKENI. Written as DNA, the CDR3 is TGTGCCAGCTCACCCGAAACGGCCTACGAGCAGTACTTC. Residues: CASSPETAYEQYF.

The chain uses TRBV5-1 and TRBJ1-2; 8 positions agree with TRBD1. J lost 1 base, V lost 4 bases, and 6 bases had no gene match. In germline, CDR1 is SGHRS, CDR2 YFSETQ. The CDR3 totals 15 residues. CDR3 nucleotides: TGCGCCAGCAGCATCCGACAGGGGAATAACTATGGCTACACCTTC. Residues: CASSIRQGNNYGYTF.

Comments on this clonotype: A clone one base away is much larger, so this may be a read error. This chain joins TRBV7-9 and TRBJ1-1; 7 positions agree with TRBD1. The CDR3 totals 14 residues. V shed 5 bases, J shed 1 base, and the junction held 4 bases outside the gene matches. Germline assignment: CDR1 SEHNR and CDR2 FQNEAQ (reference sequence). The DNA of the CDR3 is TGTGCCAGCAGCCGAGGGACAGAGAACACTGAAGCTTTCTTT. This codes for CASSRGTENTEAFF.

This clonotype has only a few counts. V and J are TRBV20-1 and TRBJ1-5; D is possibly TRBD1 (5 bases). In germline, CDR1 is DFQATT, CDR2 SNEGSKA (reference sequence). The CDR3 has 13 amino acids. The V end was cut by 5 bases, the J end by 7 bases, with 15 bases between. The CDR3, as DNA: TGCAGTGCTCCGAGGGGCCCCGGCCAGCCCCAGCATTTT. Amino acid sequence: CSAPRGPGQPQHF.

This clonotype was seen repeatedly, ten times or more. The CDR3 here is CASSYGTGENTEAFF. CDR3 nucleotide sequence: TGTGCCAGCAGTTACGGGACAGGGGAGAACACTGAAGCTTTCTTT. This chain uses TRBV6-5 with TRBJ1-1; TRBD1 agrees at 10 bases. V lost 2 bases, J lost 1 base, and 1 base stayed unmatched. Germline CDR1 is MNHEY and CDR2 is SVGAGI. This CDR3 has 15 amino acids.

This clonotype was picked up many times. The chain is built from TRBV7-2 and TRBJ1-1; D is perhaps TRBD1 (6 bases). With 3 bases removed from V and 8 bases from J, the gap between germline ends came to 10 bases. Looked up from germline, CDR1 is SGHTA and CDR2 is FQGNSA. This CDR3 spans 12 amino acids. The CDR3 reads CASSLGAVEAFF. CDR3 bases: TGTGCCAGCAGCTTGGGGGCGGTAGAAGCTTTCTTT.

This clonotype was recorded a few times. V gene TRBV9 combines with J gene TRBJ2-3, with 7 positions matching TRBD2. This CDR3 is built from 17 residues. Germline trimming cut 0 bases from V and 5 bases from J; bases unmatched to any gene: 12. CDR1 is SGDLS, CDR2 YYNGEE, per germline. In nucleotides, the CDR3 is TGTGCCAGCAGCGTAGTTCCGAGCGGGGACGGAGGAGATACGCAGTATTTT. Protein: CASSVVPSGDGGDTQYF.

In this sample, this clonotype turned up many times. The V and J genes are TRBV7-9 and TRBJ2-7; 10 nucleotides line up with TRBD1. Trimming removed 1 base from V and 7 bases from J; junction bases left unmatched: 4. The CDR3 spans 14 residues. The germline CDR1 and CDR2 sequences are SEHNR and FQNEAQ (reference sequence). The CDR3 sequence: CASSLVGTGEEQYF. The DNA of the CDR3 is TGTGCCAGCAGCTTAGTGGGGACAGGGGAAGAGCAGTACTTC.

The J gene is TRBJ1-2, the V gene TRBV28; tentative D call: TRBD1 (5 bases). V dropped 3 bases and J dropped 1 base, with 12 bases sitting between them. The germline V gene encodes CDR1 MDHEN and CDR2 SYDVKM. The CDR3 extends over 15 amino acids. The CDR3 DNA sequence: TGTGCCAGCAGTTTTAAGTCGGGGGGTAACTATGGCTACACCTTC. Translated, it gives CASSFKSGGNYGYTF.

This clonotype came up many times. The J gene is TRBJ1-4, the V gene TRBV27; D not resolved. The germline V gene encodes CDR1 MNHEY and CDR2 SMNVEV (reference sequence). Trimming left V 3 bases short and J 4 bases short, with 9 bases between. The CDR3 runs to 14 residues. CDR3 amino acids: CASSFDGYNEKLFF. In DNA, the CDR3 is TGTGCCAGCAGTTTTGACGGATATAATGAAAAACTGTTTTTT. Full variable domain (remainder filled in from reference TRBV27 and TRBJ1-4): EAQVTQNPRYLITVTGKKLTVTCSQNMNHEYMSWYRQDPGLGLRQIYYSMNVEVTDKGDVPEGYKVSRKEKRNFPLILESPSPNQTSLYFCASSFDGYNEKLFFGSGTQLSVL.

The chain combines TRBV6-9 with TRBJ2-1, with 9 bases lining up with TRBD2. V shed 4 bases, J shed 4 bases, and the junction held 2 bases outside the gene matches. Germline CDR1 reads MNHGY; CDR2 reads SVAAGI. The CDR3 length is 14 residues. The CDR3 spells CASSSSGTYNEQFF. CDR3 DNA: TGTGCCAGCAGTTCTAGCGGGACGTACAATGAGCAGTTCTTC.

This clonotype was seen many times. V gene TRBV28 combines with J gene TRBJ2-7; the D is unclear. CDR1 and CDR2 (germline): MDHEN, SYDVKM. The germline V and J ends were trimmed by 7 bases and 3 bases, with 10 bases remaining between them. This CDR3 contains 12 residues. The CDR3 is CASTLGNYEQYF. The CDR3 bases are TGTGCCAGCACCCTGGGCAACTACGAGCAGTACTTC.

This clonotype occurred many times. The chain couples TRBV5-1 to TRBJ1-6; the D gene is possibly TRBD1 (5 bases). This CDR3 has 16 residues. The germline CDR1 and CDR2 sequences are SGHRS and YFSETQ. V dropped 2 bases and J dropped 0 bases, with 9 bases sitting between them. The CDR3 reads CASSFGGSSYNSPLHF. In DNA, the CDR3 is TGCGCCAGCAGCTTCGGGGGGAGCTCCTATAATTCACCCCTCCACTTT.

This clonotype was detected a few times. V and J are TRBV20-1 and TRBJ2-7; no reliable D call. Germline lookup yields CDR1 DFQATT and CDR2 SNEGSKA (reference sequence). V lost 3 bases to trimming and J lost 6 bases, with 9 bases between them. This CDR3 is 11 amino acids long. The CDR3 is CSASPGGEQYF. In nucleotides, the CDR3 is TGCAGTGCTAGCCCTGGTGGCGAGCAGTACTTC.

V usage is TRBV5-6 and J usage is TRBJ2-5, with D maybe TRBD1 (6 bases). V lost 0 bases, J lost 0 bases, and 12 bases lay in between. The length of the CDR3 is 16 residues. Germline V gives CDR1 SGHDT, CDR2 YYEEEE. CDR3 coding DNA: TGTGCCAGCAGCTTGGCCGGGACATACTACCAAGAGACCCAGTACTTC. Its translation is CASSLAGTYYQETQYF.

This clonotype was recorded many times. The chain combines TRBV5-1 with TRBJ1-4, with D maybe TRBD1 (6 bases). The germline CDR1 and CDR2 sequences are SGHRS and YFSETQ. Trimming shortened V by 2 bases and J by 0 bases, and 8 bases separated the two germline ends. There are 15 residues in the CDR3. CDR3 DNA: TGCGCCAGCAGCTTCCGGACAGCAACTAATGAAAAACTGTTTTTT. Residues: CASSFRTATNEKLFF.

At least ten counts were recorded for this clonotype. The V gene is TRBV15, the J gene TRBJ1-2, with D possibly being TRBD1 (5 bases). Trimming stripped 6 bases from V and 2 bases from J, with 16 bases between. The CDR3 loop spans 15 amino acids. Germline assignment: CDR1 LNHNV and CDR2 YYDKDF (reference sequence). The CDR3 DNA follows: TGTGCCACCAGAACGACTCGGGGGGGAAACTATGGCTACACCTTC. It yields the protein CATRTTRGGNYGYTF.

J is TRBJ2-3 and V is TRBV20-1, with TRBD2 as a possible D gene (6 bases). The CDR3 covers 13 residues. Between the trimmed V and J ends, which lost 0 bases and 3 bases, there was a span of 7 bases. Germline lookup yields CDR1 DFQATT and CDR2 SNEGSKA (reference sequence). The CDR3 is CSAREGGTDTQYF. CDR3 DNA sequence: TGCAGTGCTAGAGAAGGAGGGACAGATACGCAGTATTTT.

This clonotype came up many times. This sequence joins TRBV20-1 and TRBJ1-1, with 7 bases lining up with TRBD1. Losses at the gene ends were 2 bases for V and 7 bases for J; bases not matched to a gene: 10. From germline, CDR1 is DFQATT and CDR2 SNEGSKA (reference sequence). The CDR3 totals 14 residues. The CDR3 DNA is TGCAGTGCTAGATTACCGGGACAGAGCCTTGAAGCTTTCTTT. It specifies CSARLPGQSLEAFF.

This clonotype was seen many times. The rearrangement uses TRBV7-9 and TRBJ1-2; unclear D gene. Trimming pared 0 bases from V and 0 bases from J, leaving 5 bases between. This CDR3 region has 14 residues. Germline loops: CDR1 SEHNR, CDR2 FQNEAQ (reference sequence). The CDR3 protein is CASSLASTNYGYTF. As DNA, the CDR3 is TGTGCCAGCAGCTTAGCCAGTACTAACTATGGCTACACCTTC.

This clonotype was found a few times. At one of its ends the junction is not consistent with the germline gene, which may arise from a read error. V usage is TRBV6-1 and J usage is TRBJ1-2; 8 nucleotides agree with TRBD1. CDR3 length: 12 amino acids. From germline, CDR1 is MNHNS and CDR2 SASEGT. The CDR3 DNA is TGTGCCAGCGGACAGGGAAACTATGGCCACACCTTC. This encodes CASGQGNYGHTF.

This clonotype was recorded at least ten times. J is TRBJ2-3 and V is TRBV12-3 or TRBV12-4; D unclear. The CDR3 totals 14 residues. The V gene lost 3 bases and the J gene lost 2 bases, with 9 bases spanning the gap. CDR3 sequence reads: CASSFPGDTDTQYF. CDR3 in DNA: TGTGCCAGCAGTTTCCCTGGGGACACAGATACGCAGTATTTT.